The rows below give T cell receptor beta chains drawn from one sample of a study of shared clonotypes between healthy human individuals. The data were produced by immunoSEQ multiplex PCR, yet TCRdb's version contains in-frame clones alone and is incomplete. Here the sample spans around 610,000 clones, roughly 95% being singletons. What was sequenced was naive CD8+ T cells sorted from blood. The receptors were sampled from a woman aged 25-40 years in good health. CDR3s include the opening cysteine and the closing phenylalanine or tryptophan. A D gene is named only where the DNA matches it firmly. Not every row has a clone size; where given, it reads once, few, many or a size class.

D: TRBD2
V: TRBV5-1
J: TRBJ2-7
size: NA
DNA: TGCGCCAGCATGGTAGGAGCGGGGACCTGGGAGCAGTACTTC
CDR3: CASMVGAGTWEQYF

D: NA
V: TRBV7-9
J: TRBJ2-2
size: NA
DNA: TGTGCCAGCAGCCTAACCGGGGAGCTGTTTTTT
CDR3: CASSLTGELFF

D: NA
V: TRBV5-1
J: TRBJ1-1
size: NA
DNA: TGCGCCAGCAGGTTTCGAGGGGCTGGAGATCGTCGAAATACTGAAGCTTTCTTT
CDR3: CASRFRGAGDRRNTEAFF

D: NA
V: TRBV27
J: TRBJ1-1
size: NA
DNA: TGTGCCAGCAGTTTAAGGCCAGTTTCGACTGAAGCTTTCTTT
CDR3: CASSLRPVSTEAFF

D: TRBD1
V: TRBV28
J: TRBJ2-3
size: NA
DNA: TGTGCCAGCAGCCGGGACAGGGGCGGCACAGATACGCAGTATTTT
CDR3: CASSRDRGGTDTQYF

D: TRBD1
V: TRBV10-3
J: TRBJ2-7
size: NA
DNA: TGTGCCATCAGCCCCCTCGGACAGGGAGCCTACGAGCAGTACTTC
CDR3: CAISPLGQGAYEQYF

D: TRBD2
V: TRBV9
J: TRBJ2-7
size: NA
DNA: TGTGCCAGCAGCGACGGACTAGCGGGCCTGAAGGGCGAGCAGTACTTC
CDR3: CASSDGLAGLKGEQYF

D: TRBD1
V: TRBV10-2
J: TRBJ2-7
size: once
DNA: TGCGCCAGCAGTGGCTCGACAGGGACCTCCTACGAGCAGTACTTC
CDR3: CASSGSTGTSYEQYF

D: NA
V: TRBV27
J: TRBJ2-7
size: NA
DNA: TGTGCCAGCAGCGCCCGCCGGTCCACCTACGAGCAGTACTTC
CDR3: CASSARRSTYEQYF

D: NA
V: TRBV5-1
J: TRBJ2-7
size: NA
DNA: TGCGCCAGCAGCTTGGCGGTCGGACAGACCTACGAGCAGTACTTC
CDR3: CASSLAVGQTYEQYF

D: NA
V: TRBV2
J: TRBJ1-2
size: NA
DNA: TGTGCCAGCAGTGAACGGTCAGCCTATGGCTACACCTTC
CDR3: CASSERSAYGYTF

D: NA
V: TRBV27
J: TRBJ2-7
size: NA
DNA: TGTGCCAGCAGTTTAGGTAGGGCCTACGAGCAGTACTTC
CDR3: CASSLGRAYEQYF

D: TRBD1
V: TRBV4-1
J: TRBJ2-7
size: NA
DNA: TGCGCCAGCAGCCCGTTCGCGAGGGGGCCTTACGAGCAGTACTTC
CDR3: CASSPFARGPYEQYF

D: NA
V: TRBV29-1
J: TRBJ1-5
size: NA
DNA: TGCAGCGTTGAAATTTCGGGTAGTGGTCAGCCCCAGCATTTT
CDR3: CSVEISGSGQPQHF

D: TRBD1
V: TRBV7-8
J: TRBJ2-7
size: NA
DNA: TGTGCCAGCAGCCAAGCGGTCGGGACAGGGGTCTACGAGCAGTACTTC
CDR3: CASSQAVGTGVYEQYF

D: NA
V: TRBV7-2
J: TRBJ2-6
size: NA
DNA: TGTGCCAGCATCCCTGTCCGGGTCTACCTCTCTGGGGCCAACGTCCTGACTTTC
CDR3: CASIPVRVYLSGANVLTF

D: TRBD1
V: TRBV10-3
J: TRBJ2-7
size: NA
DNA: TGTGCCATCAGCCTCCAGGGGGCCGAACGATACTTC
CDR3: CAISLQGAERYF

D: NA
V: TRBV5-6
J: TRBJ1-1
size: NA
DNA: TGTGCCAGCAGCTTTGGGAGCGTGAACACTGAAGCTTTCTTT
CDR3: CASSFGSVNTEAFF

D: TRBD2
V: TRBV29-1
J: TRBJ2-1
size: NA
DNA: TGCAGCCACAACACCAGCGGGACCTACAATGAGCAGTTCTTC
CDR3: CSHNTSGTYNEQFF

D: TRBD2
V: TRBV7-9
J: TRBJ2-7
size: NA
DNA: TGTGCCAGCAGCCGAACCACTAGCGGGAGGGCCTACGAGCAGTACTTC
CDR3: CASSRTTSGRAYEQYF

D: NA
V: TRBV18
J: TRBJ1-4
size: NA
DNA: TGTGCCAGCTCAAAAGGGGTTGGAGATGAAAAACTGTTTTTT
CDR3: CASSKGVGDEKLFF

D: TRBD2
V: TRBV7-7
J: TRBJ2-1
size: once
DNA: TGTGCCAGCAGCCCTAGCGGGTACGATGAGCAGTTCTTC
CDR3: CASSPSGYDEQFF